These T cell receptor beta chains were read from a single sample in a study of blood T cell repertoires in COVID-19. Using immunoSEQ multiplex PCR, the repertoire was profiled, and TCRdb retains in-frame clones only, with some absent. The sample has about 170,000 clones, 84% seen once. Sequencing was done on a sample of peripheral blood. Receptor source: a woman of 80 years or more with COVID-19, enrolled during active disease. Both conserved end residues are part of each CDR3. D genes are given only for firm matches. Rows give clone size only sometimes, using once, few, many, or a class for an expanded clone.

clone_size j_call v_call d_call cdr3_aa cdr3_nt
- TRBJ2-1 TRBV6-5 TRBD2 CASSRPGTTNEQFF TGTGCCAGCAGCCGTCCAGGGACTACGAATGAGCAGTTCTTC
- TRBJ2-7 TRBV3-1/TRBV3-2 - CASSQGPTSFYEQYF TGTGCCAGCAGCCAGGGTCCGACTAGTTTCTACGAGCAGTACTTC
- TRBJ1-4 TRBV4-1 TRBD1 CASSQEKMGQAEKLFF TGCGCCAGCAGCCAAGAGAAAATGGGACAGGCTGAAAAACTGTTTTTT
- TRBJ1-6 TRBV6-5 - CASWGGTNSPLHF TGTGCCAGCTGGGGGGGGACTAATTCACCCCTCCACTTT
few TRBJ1-2 TRBV7-9 - CASSLEWAGADGYTF TGTGCCAGCAGCTTAGAGTGGGCAGGGGCGGATGGCTACACCTTC
- TRBJ2-3 TRBV11-3 TRBD1 CASSLGQVRTDTQYF TGTGCCAGCAGCTTGGGACAGGTGAGGACAGATACGCAGTATTTT
- TRBJ1-1 TRBV5-1 - CASSGGQLNTEAFF TGCGCCAGCAGCGGGGGACAATTGAACACTGAAGCTTTCTTT
- TRBJ2-6 TRBV5-4 TRBD1 CASRSGQGAPGANVLTF TGTGCCAGCAGATCGGGACAGGGGGCACCTGGGGCCAACGTCCTGACTTTC
- TRBJ1-2 TRBV5-1 - CASSFGQGGGYTF TGCGCCAGCAGCTTTGGGCAGGGCGGTGGCTACACCTTC
- TRBJ2-1 TRBV5-1 - CASSLSPGAVNEQFF TGCGCCAGCAGCTTGTCTCCAGGGGCGGTCAATGAGCAGTTCTTC
once TRBJ2-5 TRBV24-1 TRBD1 CATSAHRGSGQTQYF TGTGCCACCAGTGCCCACAGGGGGTCCGGGCAGACCCAGTACTTC
- TRBJ1-2 TRBV7-9 - CASRDSLNYGYTF TGTGCCAGCCGAGACTCCCTTAACTATGGCTACACCTTC
- TRBJ2-2 TRBV2 TRBD2 CASRREAGTGELFF TGTGCCAGCAGACGGGAGGCGGGCACCGGGGAGCTGTTTTTT
once TRBJ1-4 TRBV28 - CASSSTLATNEKLFF TGTGCCAGCAGTTCGACACTTGCAACTAATGAAAAACTGTTTTTT
- TRBJ1-4 TRBV27 TRBD1 CASSTGTGRDNEKLFF TGTGCCAGCAGTACAGGGACAGGGAGGGATAATGAAAAACTGTTTTTT
once TRBJ1-2 TRBV25-1 - CASSELAGYGYTF TGTGCCAGCAGTGAATTGGCAGGGTATGGCTACACCTTC
- TRBJ1-6 TRBV4-3 - CASSQDRGTPLSPLHF TGCGCCAGCAGCCAAGATCGAGGGACTCCCCTTTCACCCCTCCACTTT
- TRBJ2-2 TRBV10-2 TRBD1 CASGGQGRAGELFF TGCGCCAGCGGCGGACAGGGCCGCGCCGGGGAGCTGTTTTTT
- TRBJ1-6 TRBV2 - CASRDSHNSPLHF TGTGCCAGCAGGGACAGTCATAATTCACCCCTCCACTTT
- TRBJ2-4 TRBV2 - CASLLGQLAKNIQYF TGTGCCAGCTTACTTGGACAGTTAGCCAAAAACATTCAGTACTTC
- TRBJ1-2 TRBV18 - CASSRSGQLGDYGYTF TGTGCCAGCTCACGGTCCGGACAGCTTGGGGACTATGGCTACACCTTC
- TRBJ2-7 TRBV5-1 TRBD1 CASSSMLLRTGAGEQYF TGCGCCAGCAGCTCAATGTTACTTAGGACAGGGGCGGGGGAGCAGTACTTC
- TRBJ1-1 TRBV5-1 - CASSLDGGNTEAFF TGCGCCAGCAGCTTGGACGGGGGGAACACTGAAGCTTTCTTT
- TRBJ2-3 TRBV23-1 - CASSQWTYFMMDTQYF TGCGCCAGCAGTCAATGGACATATTTTATGATGGATACGCAGTATTTT
- TRBJ1-5 TRBV10-3 - CAISEGGRGTGQPQHF TGTGCCATCAGTGAGGGGGGCAGGGGAACGGGCCAGCCCCAGCATTTT
- TRBJ2-3 TRBV5-3 TRBD2 CARSTPTSGCTDTQYF TGTGCCAGAAGCACGCCTACTAGCGGATGCACAGATACGCAGTATTTT
- TRBJ1-2 TRBV3-1/TRBV3-2 - CASSHRGNYGYTF TGTGCCAGCAGCCATAGGGGGAACTATGGCTACACCTTC
few TRBJ2-1 TRBV28 - CASKVLTSSYNEQFF TGTGCCAGCAAGGTCCTGACTAGTTCCTACAATGAGCAGTTCTTC
- TRBJ1-4 TRBV2 - CASMGQANEKLFF TGTGCCAGCATGGGGCAGGCTAATGAAAAACTGTTTTTT
- TRBJ2-7 TRBV18 - CASSPVIGGDYEQYF TGTGCCAGCTCACCCGTAATAGGGGGTGACTACGAGCAGTACTTC
- TRBJ2-3 TRBV9 TRBD2 CASSVVLAGPLDTQYF TGTGCCAGCAGCGTAGTCCTAGCGGGGCCGCTAGATACGCAGTATTTT
- TRBJ2-6 TRBV2 - CASSPGTGYSGANVLTF TGTGCCAGCAGTCCTGGAACGGGTTACTCTGGGGCCAACGTCCTGACTTTC
- TRBJ1-1 TRBV19 - CASSVFGTSPTEAFF TGTGCCAGTAGTGTTTTTGGGACAAGCCCCACTGAAGCTTTCTTT
once TRBJ2-5 TRBV29-1 TRBD1 CSVPPGQGYQETQYF TGCAGCGTTCCCCCGGGACAGGGGTACCAAGAGACCCAGTACTTC
- TRBJ2-5 TRBV6-4 - CASSDSMGGPQETQYF TGTGCCAGCAGTGACTCGATGGGGGGACCCCAAGAGACCCAGTACTTC
- TRBJ1-1 TRBV6-5 - CASSYRRYVDTEAFF TGTGCCAGCAGTTACAGGCGGTATGTAGACACTGAAGCTTTCTTT
- TRBJ2-1 TRBV7-9 - CASRSSGNPYNEQFF TGTGCCAGCAGGTCCAGCGGAAATCCCTACAATGAGCAGTTCTTC
- TRBJ2-5 TRBV10-3 TRBD2 CAISGNTGGALETQYF TGTGCCATCAGTGGGAATACCGGGGGGGCCCTAGAGACCCAGTACTTC
- TRBJ2-1 TRBV7-2 - CASSKLVVGNEQFF TGTGCCAGCAGCAAACTAGTTGTTGGCAATGAGCAGTTCTTC
- TRBJ2-2 TRBV18 TRBD1 CASSATGSDTGELFF TGTGCCAGCTCCGCGACAGGGTCCGACACCGGGGAGCTGTTTTTT
- TRBJ2-7 TRBV9 TRBD1 CASSPGTGSHEQYF TGTGCCAGCAGCCCTGGGACAGGGAGTCACGAGCAGTACTTC
- TRBJ2-1 TRBV28 - CASSQLQNYNEQFF TGTGCCAGCAGTCAGTTACAAAACTACAATGAGCAGTTCTTC